The clone carrying this T cell receptor (beta chain) occurred a few times. The target antigen is unknown. The CDR3 has 15 amino acids. CDR1 and CDR2 (germline): SGHRS, YFSETQ. V dropped 0 bases and J dropped 6; count of bases not matched to a gene: 4. The record originates from a study of cytomegalovirus exposure and HLA in healthy donors. Overall study results and limits: Cytomegalovirus status was reportedly diagnosed by the classifier with high specificity and sensitivity.

The donors formed part of the roughly 120-subject validation cohort, distinct from the 666-subject first cohort. Sequenced by immunoSEQ multiplex PCR; TCRdb stores in-frame clones only, minus some. The table records about 79,000 clones, 80% to 95% of them present only once. Sequencing input: PBMCs. This chain links TRBV5-1 with TRBJ2-1; 9 nucleotides match TRBD2. The source of this sequence is a woman in her thirties in good health and CMV-seronegative. The CDR3 nucleotides are TGCGCCAGCAGCTTGGCTCTAGCGGGACGCAATGAGCAGTTCTTC. This sequence encodes CASSLALAGRNEQFF.